The 26 T cell receptor beta chains given below trace back to one sample, sequenced in a study of blood T cell repertoires in COVID-19. Sequenced by immunoSEQ multiplex PCR; TCRdb stores in-frame clones only, minus some. The data show about 50,000 clones, 70% to 90% seen once. What was sequenced was peripheral blood. The receptors derive from a woman aged 60-75 years with acute or convalescent COVID-19.

The chain links TRBV9 to TRBJ1-5, with D maybe TRBD1 (5 bases). The CDR3 consists of 15 residues. Between the trimmed V and J ends, which lost 0 bases and 5 bases, there was a span of 12 bases. CDR1 is SGDLS, CDR2 YYNGEE, per germline. In DNA, the CDR3 is TGTGCCAGCAGCGTAGAAGGGGCAGTCGATCAGCCCCAGCATTTT. Residues: CASSVEGAVDQPQHF.

The J gene is TRBJ2-1, the V gene TRBV7-3; 9 bases align to TRBD2. Losses at the gene ends were 2 bases for V and 5 bases for J; bases not matched to a gene: 10. Per the germline V gene, CDR1 is SGHTA and CDR2 is FQGTGA. This CDR3 is built from 17 residues. The CDR3 is CASSLGSAGGTNNEQFF. DNA of the CDR3: TGTGCCAGCAGCTTAGGGTCAGCGGGGGGTACCAACAATGAGCAGTTCTTC.

The rearrangement joins TRBV5-8 to TRBJ2-5, with 11 bases identical to TRBD1. Per germline, CDR1 SGHTS and CDR2 YDEGEE. The CDR3 is 13 amino acids. With 4 bases clipped from V and 5 bases from J, the junction kept 1 base outside the gene matches. The CDR3 nucleotides read TGTGCCAGCAGCAGGGACAGGGGGGAGACCCAGTACTTC. Translated, it gives CASSRDRGETQYF.

The gene calls are TRBV12-3 or TRBV12-4 and TRBJ1-2; tentatively, D is TRBD1 (6 bases). This CDR3 contains 13 residues. The V end was cut by 5 bases, the J end by 5 bases, with 12 bases between. Here the CDR3 DNA reads TGTGCCAGCAGTACTGAGGACAGTTATGGCTACACCTTC. It is translated as CASSTEDSYGYTF.

The genes are TRBV3-1 (or the pseudogene TRBV3-2) and TRBJ2-5; 7 bases are a match to TRBD2. The CDR3 covers 16 residues. The trim removed 4 bases at V and 7 bases at J, leaving 15 bases unmatched. Germline loops: CDR1 LGHDT, CDR2 YNNKEL (reference sequence). The CDR3 coding sequence is TGTGCCAGCAGCCTCACCCGGGGGGTTGGGGATGTGACCCAGTACTTC. Translating it yields CASSLTRGVGDVTQYF.

V is TRBV10-3 and J is TRBJ2-7; 8 bases agree with TRBD2. Germline loops: CDR1 ENHRY, CDR2 SYGVKD. The CDR3 is 17 amino acids. Trimming cost V 0 bases and J 3 bases; bases outside gene matches: 10. The CDR3 region has the DNA TGTGCCATCAGTGAGTCCCGTCGGACTAGCAGACTCTACGAGCAGTACTTC. Its protein is CAISESRRTSRLYEQYF.

This chain links TRBV7-2 with TRBJ2-7, with D tentatively TRBD1 (6 bases). The CDR3 covers 14 residues. V shed 3 bases and J shed 0 bases, with 9 bases lying between them. Germline CDR1 SGHTA, CDR2 FQGNSA. CDR3 DNA sequence: TGTGCCAGCAGCTTCGACAGGTTCTCCTACGAGCAGTACTTC. Translating it yields CASSFDRFSYEQYF.

J is TRBJ1-1 and V is TRBV30, with no clear D. The CDR3 has 12 amino acids. The ends were cut back, 3 bases at V and 11 bases at J, with 16 bases in the middle. Germline values: CDR1 GTSNPN, CDR2 SVGIG (reference sequence). DNA for the CDR3: TGTGCCTGGAGGATCTCCTCGGGGAGGGCTTTCTTT. Protein sequence: CAWRISSGRAFF.

V and J are TRBV6-5 and TRBJ1-2; no firm D call. CDR3 length equals 12 residues. CDR1 is MNHEY, CDR2 SVGAGI, per germline. The ends were cut back, 6 bases at V and 4 bases at J, with 9 bases in the middle. DNA of the CDR3: TGTGCCAGCAGGCTAGAGATCTATGGCTACACCTTC. Its protein is CASRLEIYGYTF.

J is TRBJ2-2 and V is TRBV5-1; 7 bases align to TRBD1. This CDR3 is built from 17 residues. Trimming took 2 bases from V and 1 from J; bases not matched to a gene: 8. The germline CDR1 and CDR2 sequences are SGHRS and YFSETQ. Written as DNA, the CDR3 is TGCGCCAGCAGCTTAGGTCCGGGACAGCAGAACACCGGGGAGCTGTTTTTT. Residues: CASSLGPGQQNTGELFF.

V usage is TRBV15 and J usage is TRBJ2-3; 7 nucleotides align to TRBD2. From germline, CDR1 is LNHNV and CDR2 YYDKDF (reference sequence). The ends lost 0 bases at V and 2 bases at J; junction bases unmatched: 5. The CDR3 sequence is 16 residues long. The CDR3 reads CATSRETSSDTDTQYF. The CDR3 nucleotides read TGTGCCACCAGCAGAGAGACTAGCAGTGACACAGATACGCAGTATTTT. The variable domain in full, with the rest retrieved from reference TRBV15 and TRBJ2-3, is DAMVIQNPRYQVTQFGKPVTLSCSQTLNHNVMYWYQQKSSQAPKLLFHYYDKDFNNEADTPDNFQSRRPNTSFCFLDIRSPGLGDTAMYLCATSRETSSDTDTQYFGPGTRLTVL.

The chain has TRBV5-4 and TRBJ2-5; 10 bases are shared with TRBD1. Germline V gives CDR1 SGHNT, CDR2 YYREEE (reference sequence). CDR3 length: 15 residues. J gave up 5 bases and V 4 bases, and 8 bases lay outside the gene matches. The CDR3 loop is CASSPDRGRMETQYF. The DNA for the CDR3 is TGTGCCAGCAGCCCCGACAGGGGGCGAATGGAGACCCAGTACTTC. Full variable domain (rest looked up from reference TRBV5-4 and TRBJ2-5): ETGVTQSPTHLIKTRGQQVTLRCSSQSGHNTVSWYQQALGQGPQFIFQYYREEENGRGNFPPRFSGLQFPNYSSELNVNALELDDSALYLCASSPDRGRMETQYFGPGTRLLVL.

The rearrangement joins TRBV5-4 to TRBJ1-2; D perhaps matches TRBD1 (5 bases). V was cut by 2 bases and J by 3 bases, with 11 bases left in between. The CDR3 sequence is 14 residues long. Looked up from germline, CDR1 is SGHNT and CDR2 is YYREEE (reference sequence). The CDR3 protein is CASSFVGRDYGYTF. In nucleotides, the CDR3 is TGTGCCAGCAGCTTTGTGGGGCGCGACTATGGCTACACCTTC.

The rearrangement joins TRBV10-3 to TRBJ1-5; D gene ambiguous. Trimming cost V 10 bases and J 4 bases, with 11 bases left between them. This CDR3 is built from 12 residues. Germline V gives CDR1 ENHRY, CDR2 SYGVKD. CDR3 nucleotides: TGTGCCACAGCAGGCACTAATCAGCCCCAGCATTTT. Residues: CATAGTNQPQHF.

The rearrangement uses TRBV12-3 or TRBV12-4 and TRBJ1-1, with D unresolved. The CDR3 is 13 amino acids. The V end lost 8 bases, the J end lost 4 bases, and 14 bases lay between the germline ends. The CDR3 coding sequence is TGTGCCAGCTCGACACGGGGAGGCACTGAAGCTTTCTTT. It codes for CASSTRGGTEAFF.

The V gene is TRBV9, the J gene TRBJ2-2; D gene unclear. The CDR3 is 13 residues long. CDR1 is SGDLS and CDR2 is YYNGEE in the germline V gene. Trimming removed 3 bases from V and 10 bases from J, with 13 bases in between. Written as DNA, the CDR3 is TGTGCCAGCAGCGCAGTTTACGGGTCGGAGCTGTTTTTT. It yields the protein CASSAVYGSELFF.

This clone has a handful of counts. This chain connects TRBV6-5 to TRBJ2-2; D might be TRBD1 (6 bases). The CDR3 sequence is 13 residues long. Germline V lookup: CDR1 MNHEY, CDR2 SVGAGI. V lost 4 bases and J lost 3, with 6 bases in between. DNA for the CDR3: TGTGCCAGCAGTTCAGGGGACACCGGGGAGCTGTTTTTT. Translation: CASSSGDTGELFF.

The J gene is TRBJ2-1, the V gene TRBV5-1; 7 bases agree with TRBD1. The trim removed 2 bases at V and 9 bases at J, leaving 2 bases unmatched. This CDR3 has 12 residues. Germline V lookup: CDR1 SGHRS, CDR2 YFSETQ. The CDR3 is CASSLQGTEQFF. The CDR3 DNA follows: TGCGCCAGCAGCTTACAGGGGACTGAGCAGTTCTTC.

The chain has TRBV19 and TRBJ2-2; a weak D match, TRBD2 (5 bases). In germline, CDR1 is LNHDA, CDR2 SQIVND (reference sequence). Trimming cost V 5 bases and J 1 base, with 8 bases left between them. CDR3 size: 14 residues. This CDR3 is CASSFRGNTGELFF. The CDR3 DNA sequence: TGTGCCAGTAGTTTTCGGGGGAACACCGGGGAGCTGTTTTTT. Combining the CDR3 with reference TRBV19 and TRBJ2-2 gives the whole variable domain DGGITQSPKYLFRKEGQNVTLSCEQNLNHDAMYWYRQDPGQGLRLIYYSQIVNDFQKGDIAEGYSVSREKKESFPLTVTSAQKNPTAFYLCASSFRGNTGELFFGEGSRLTVL.

The chain is built from TRBV5-1 and TRBJ1-1; TRBD1 is a possible D gene (6 bases). Trimming stripped 3 bases from V and 4 bases from J, with 13 bases between. Germline CDR1 SGHRS, CDR2 YFSETQ. CDR3 size: 14 residues. CDR3 sequence (DNA): TGCGCCAGCAGCTCAGGGGTAAGGGGCACTGAAGCTTTCTTT. This codes for CASSSGVRGTEAFF.

The chain joins TRBV1 to TRBJ1-2; the table's TRBD1 call for D was not verified on the DNA. TRBV1 is a pseudogene locus. This CDR3 spans 14 amino acids. In nucleotides, the CDR3 is TGCACCAGCAGCCGCACAGGGGAGGAGGGCGGCTACACCTTC. This gives the protein CTSSRTGEEGGYTF.

The count of this clone is one. This chain links TRBV28 with TRBJ1-1; perhaps TRBD1 as D (6 bases). The CDR3 length is 14 residues. Trimming removed 6 bases at V and 0 bases at J, with 11 bases between. In germline, CDR1 is MDHEN, CDR2 SYDVKM. The CDR3 coding sequence is TGTGCCAGCAGGAAGGGGGGGATGAACACTGAAGCTTTCTTT. Its translation: CASRKGGMNTEAFF. The complete variable domain, with remaining parts taken from reference TRBV28 and TRBJ1-1, reads DVKVTQSSRYLVKRTGEKVFLECVQDMDHENMFWYRQDPGLGLRLIYFSYDVKMKEKGDIPEGYSVSREKKERFSLILESASTNQTSMYLCASRKGGMNTEAFFGQGTRLTVV.

The genes are TRBV6-1 and TRBJ2-7; 9 positions agree with TRBD1. Trimming took 2 bases from V and 3 from J; bases not matched to a gene: 11. This CDR3 is 17 amino acids long. Germline loops: CDR1 MNHNS, CDR2 SASEGT. CDR3 in DNA: TGTGCCAGCAGTGAATACTCCGGGACAGGGTTTTTCTACGAGCAGTACTTC. As protein: CASSEYSGTGFFYEQYF.

This clone has a single count. This chain joins TRBV5-1 and TRBJ2-5; possible D gene TRBD1, 6 bases. The germline CDR1 and CDR2 sequences are SGHRS and YFSETQ. The CDR3 length is 14 residues. Trimming shortened V by 0 bases and J by 2 bases, and 8 bases separated the two germline ends. In DNA, the CDR3 is TGCGCCAGCAGCTTGGGGGGGCCGCAAGAGACCCAGTACTTC. It encodes CASSLGGPQETQYF.

The chain is built from TRBV4-1 and TRBJ1-1, with a weak D call TRBD1 (6 bases). V was pared by 1 base and J by 7 bases, with 16 bases between. Germline-derived CDR1 and CDR2 are MGHRA and YSYEKL. The CDR3 extends over 15 amino acids. CDR3 nucleotide sequence: TGCGCCAGCAGCCAAGGGTATGGGGGGGGCCGTGAAGCTTTCTTT. Translated, it gives CASSQGYGGGREAFF.

The J gene is TRBJ2-1, the V gene TRBV13; 10 nucleotides line up with TRBD1. The CDR3 covers 13 residues. Germline V lookup: CDR1 PRHDT, CDR2 FYEKMQ (reference sequence). The ends lost 4 bases at V and 15 bases at J; junction bases unmatched: 9. CDR3 loop: CASSSFQTGGSFF. The CDR3 DNA sequence: TGTGCCAGCAGCTCTTTCCAGACAGGGGGCTCGTTCTTC.